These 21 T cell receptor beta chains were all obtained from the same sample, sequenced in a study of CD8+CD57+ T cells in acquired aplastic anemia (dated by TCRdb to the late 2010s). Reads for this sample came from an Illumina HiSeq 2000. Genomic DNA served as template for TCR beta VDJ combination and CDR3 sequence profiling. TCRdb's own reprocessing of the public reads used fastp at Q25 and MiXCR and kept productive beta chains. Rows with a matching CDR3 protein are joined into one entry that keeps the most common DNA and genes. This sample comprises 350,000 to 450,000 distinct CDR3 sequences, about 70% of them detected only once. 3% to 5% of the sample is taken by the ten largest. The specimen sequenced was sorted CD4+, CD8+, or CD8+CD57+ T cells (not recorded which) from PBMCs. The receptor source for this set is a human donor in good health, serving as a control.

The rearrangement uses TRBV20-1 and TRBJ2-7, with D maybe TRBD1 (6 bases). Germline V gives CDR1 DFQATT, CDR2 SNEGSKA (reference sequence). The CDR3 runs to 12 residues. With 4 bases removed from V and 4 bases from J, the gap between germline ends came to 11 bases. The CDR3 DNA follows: TGCAGTGCTACGGTTCAGGGGTACGAGCAGTACTTC. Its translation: CSATVQGYEQYF.

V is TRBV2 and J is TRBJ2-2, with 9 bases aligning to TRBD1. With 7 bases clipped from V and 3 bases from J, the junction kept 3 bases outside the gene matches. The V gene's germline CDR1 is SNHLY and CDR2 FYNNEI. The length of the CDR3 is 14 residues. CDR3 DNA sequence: TGTGCCAGCAACAGGGACAGGGACACCGGGGAGCTGTTTTTT. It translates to CASNRDRDTGELFF.

For the CDR3, the DNA is TGCAGTGCTAGTGATAAGGGAATGGCTAACGAGCAGTACTTC. Translating gives CSASDKGMANEQYF. V is TRBV20-1 and J is TRBJ2-7, with D uncertain. The V end lost 3 bases, the J end lost 5 bases, and 17 bases lay between the germline ends. Germline lookup yields CDR1 DFQATT and CDR2 SNEGSKA (reference sequence). CDR3 size: 14 residues.

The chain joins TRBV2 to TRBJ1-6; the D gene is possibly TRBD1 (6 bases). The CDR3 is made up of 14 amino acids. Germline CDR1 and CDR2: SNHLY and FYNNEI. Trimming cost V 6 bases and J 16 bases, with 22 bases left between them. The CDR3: CASSPVQGPPTLHF. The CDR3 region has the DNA TGTGCCAGCAGCCCGGTACAGGGTCCGCCAACACTCCACTTT.

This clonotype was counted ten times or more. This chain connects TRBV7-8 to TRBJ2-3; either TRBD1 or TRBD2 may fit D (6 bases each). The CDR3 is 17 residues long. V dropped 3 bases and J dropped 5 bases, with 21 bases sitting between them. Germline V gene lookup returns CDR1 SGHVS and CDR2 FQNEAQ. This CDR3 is CASSLSLGGPGGDTQYF. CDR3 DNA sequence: TGTGCCAGCAGCTTGAGTTTAGGGGGTCCCGGGGGAGATACGCAGTATTTT.

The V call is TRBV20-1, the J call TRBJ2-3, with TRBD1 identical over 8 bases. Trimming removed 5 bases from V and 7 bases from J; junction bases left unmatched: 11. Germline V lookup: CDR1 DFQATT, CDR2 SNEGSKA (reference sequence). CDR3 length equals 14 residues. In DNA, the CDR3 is TGCAGTGCTCGATCAGACCGACAGGGGCATACGCAGTATTTT. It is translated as CSARSDRQGHTQYF.

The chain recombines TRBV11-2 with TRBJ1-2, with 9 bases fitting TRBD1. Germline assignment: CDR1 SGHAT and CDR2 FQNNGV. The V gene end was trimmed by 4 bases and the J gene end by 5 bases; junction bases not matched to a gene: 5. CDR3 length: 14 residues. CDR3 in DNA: TGTGCCAGCAGCTCACGACAGGGGGAATATGGCTACACCTTC. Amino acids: CASSSRQGEYGYTF. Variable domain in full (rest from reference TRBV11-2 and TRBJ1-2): EAGVAQSPRYKIIEKRQSVAFWCNPISGHATLYWYQQILGQGPKLLIQFQNNGVVDDSQLPKDRFSAERLKGVDSTLKIQPAKLEDSAVYLCASSSRQGEYGYTFGSGTRLTVV.

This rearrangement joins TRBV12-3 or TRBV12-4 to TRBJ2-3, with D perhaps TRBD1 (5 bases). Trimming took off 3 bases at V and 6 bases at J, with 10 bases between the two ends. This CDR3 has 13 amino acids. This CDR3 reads CASSLTVYDTQYF. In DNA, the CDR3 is TGTGCCAGCAGTTTGACAGTGTATGATACGCAGTATTTT.

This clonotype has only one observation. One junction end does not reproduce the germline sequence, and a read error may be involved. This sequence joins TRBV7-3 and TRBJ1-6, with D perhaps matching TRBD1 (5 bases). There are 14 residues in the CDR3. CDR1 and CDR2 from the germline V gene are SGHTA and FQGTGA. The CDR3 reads CASSHATFGTEQFF. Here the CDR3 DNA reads TGTGCCAGCAGCCACGCCACGTTCGGGACTGAGCAGTTCTTT.

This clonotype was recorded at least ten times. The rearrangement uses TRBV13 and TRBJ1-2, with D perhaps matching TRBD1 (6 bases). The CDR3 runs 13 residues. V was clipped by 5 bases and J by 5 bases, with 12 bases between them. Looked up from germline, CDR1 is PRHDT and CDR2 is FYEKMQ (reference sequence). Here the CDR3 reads CASSRQEVYGYTF. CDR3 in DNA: TGTGCCAGCAGCCGACAGGAGGTTTATGGCTACACCTTC.

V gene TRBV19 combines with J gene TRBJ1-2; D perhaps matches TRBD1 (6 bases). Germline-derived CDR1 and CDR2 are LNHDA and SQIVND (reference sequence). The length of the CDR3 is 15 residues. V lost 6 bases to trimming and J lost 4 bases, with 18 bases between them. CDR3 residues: CASRPITGASYGYTF. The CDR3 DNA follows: TGTGCCAGTAGACCCATCACGGGGGCGAGCTATGGCTACACCTTC.

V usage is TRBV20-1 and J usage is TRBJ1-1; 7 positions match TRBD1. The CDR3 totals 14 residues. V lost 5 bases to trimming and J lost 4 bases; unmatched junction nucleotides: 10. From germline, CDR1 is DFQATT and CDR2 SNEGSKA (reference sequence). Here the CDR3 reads CSASIQGGITEAFF. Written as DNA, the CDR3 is TGCAGTGCTTCCATTCAGGGGGGGATCACTGAAGCTTTCTTT.

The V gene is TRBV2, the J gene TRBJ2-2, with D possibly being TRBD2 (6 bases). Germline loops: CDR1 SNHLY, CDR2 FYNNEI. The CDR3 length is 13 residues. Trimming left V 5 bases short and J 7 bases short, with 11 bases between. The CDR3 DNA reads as TGTGCCAGCAGTTCAACGACTAGCGGGGAGCTGTTTTTT. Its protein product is CASSSTTSGELFF. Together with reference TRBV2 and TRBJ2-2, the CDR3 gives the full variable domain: EPEVTQTPSHQVTQMGQEVILRCVPISNHLYFYWYRQILGQKVEFLVSFYNNEISEKSEIFDDQFSVERPDGSNFTLKIRSTKLEDSAMYFCASSSTTSGELFFGEGSRLTVL.

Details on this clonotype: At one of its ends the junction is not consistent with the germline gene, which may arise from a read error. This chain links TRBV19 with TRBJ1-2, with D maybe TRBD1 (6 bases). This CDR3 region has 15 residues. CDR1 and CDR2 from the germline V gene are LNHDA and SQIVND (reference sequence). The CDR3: CACSMEERGNDRYTF. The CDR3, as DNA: TGTGCCTGTAGTATGGAGGAGAGGGGGAACGATCGGTACACCTTC.

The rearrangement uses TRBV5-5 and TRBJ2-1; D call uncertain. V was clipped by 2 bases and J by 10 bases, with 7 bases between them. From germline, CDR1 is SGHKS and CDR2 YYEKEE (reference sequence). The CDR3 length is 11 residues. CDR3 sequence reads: CASSFVREQFF. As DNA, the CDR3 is TGTGCCAGCAGCTTCGTGAGGGAGCAGTTCTTC.

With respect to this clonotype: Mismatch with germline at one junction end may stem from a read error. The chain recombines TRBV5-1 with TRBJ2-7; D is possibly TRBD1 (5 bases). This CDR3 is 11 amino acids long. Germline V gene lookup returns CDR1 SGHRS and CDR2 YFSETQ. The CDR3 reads CASSPVAVGHF. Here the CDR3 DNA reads TGCGCCAGCAGCCCGGTCGCTGTGGGGCACTTC.

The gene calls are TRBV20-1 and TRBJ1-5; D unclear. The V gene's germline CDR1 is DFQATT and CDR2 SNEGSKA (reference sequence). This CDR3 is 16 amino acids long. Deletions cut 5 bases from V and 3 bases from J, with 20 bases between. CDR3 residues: CSAAAEETQSNQPQHF. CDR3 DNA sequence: TGCAGTGCTGCTGCCGAAGAGACCCAGTCCAATCAGCCCCAGCATTTT.

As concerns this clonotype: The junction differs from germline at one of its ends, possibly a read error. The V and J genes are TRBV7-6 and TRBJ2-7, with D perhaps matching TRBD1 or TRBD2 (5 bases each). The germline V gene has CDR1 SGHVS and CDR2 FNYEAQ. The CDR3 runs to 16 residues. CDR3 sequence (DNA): TGTGCCAGCAGCGTAGGCGTCGGGGCGGGTAGTTACGGGCAGTACTTC. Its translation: CASSVGVGAGSYGQYF.

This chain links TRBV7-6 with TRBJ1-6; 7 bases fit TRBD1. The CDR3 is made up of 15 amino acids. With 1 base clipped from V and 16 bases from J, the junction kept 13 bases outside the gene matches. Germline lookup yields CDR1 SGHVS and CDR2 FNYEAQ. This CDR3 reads CASSLEQGLTEALHF. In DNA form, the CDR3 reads TGTGCCAGCAGCTTAGAACAGGGGCTCACTGAAGCTCTCCACTTT.

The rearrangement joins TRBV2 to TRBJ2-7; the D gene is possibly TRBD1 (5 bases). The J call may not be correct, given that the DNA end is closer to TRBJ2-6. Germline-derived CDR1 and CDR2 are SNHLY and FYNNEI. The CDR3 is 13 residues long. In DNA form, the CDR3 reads TGTGCCAGCAAGACCTCTGGGGCCTCCGTCCTGACTTTC. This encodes CASKTSGASVLTF.

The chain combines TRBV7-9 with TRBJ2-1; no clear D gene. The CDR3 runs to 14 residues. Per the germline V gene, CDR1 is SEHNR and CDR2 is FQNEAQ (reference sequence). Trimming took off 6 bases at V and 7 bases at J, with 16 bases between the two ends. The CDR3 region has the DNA TGTGCCAGCAGTGAAGTGGTGGCCGTAAATGAGCAGTTCTTC. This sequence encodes CASSEVVAVNEQFF.